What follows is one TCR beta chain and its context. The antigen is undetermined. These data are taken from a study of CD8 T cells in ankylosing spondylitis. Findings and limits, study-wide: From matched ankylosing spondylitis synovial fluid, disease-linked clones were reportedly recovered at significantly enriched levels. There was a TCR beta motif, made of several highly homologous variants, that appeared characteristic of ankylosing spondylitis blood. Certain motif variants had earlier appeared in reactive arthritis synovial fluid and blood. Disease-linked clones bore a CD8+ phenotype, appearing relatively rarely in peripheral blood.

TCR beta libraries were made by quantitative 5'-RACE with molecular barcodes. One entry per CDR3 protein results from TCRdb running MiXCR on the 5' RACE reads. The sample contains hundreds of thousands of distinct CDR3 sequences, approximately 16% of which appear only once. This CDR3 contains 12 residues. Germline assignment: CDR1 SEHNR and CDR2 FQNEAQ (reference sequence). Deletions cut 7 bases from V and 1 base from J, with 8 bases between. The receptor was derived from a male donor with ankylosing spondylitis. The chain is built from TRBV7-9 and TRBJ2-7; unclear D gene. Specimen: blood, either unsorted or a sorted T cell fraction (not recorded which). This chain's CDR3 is CASTDGSYEQYF. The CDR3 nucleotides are TGTGCCAGCACGGACGGGTCCTACGAGCAGTACTTC.